The rows below give T cell receptor beta chains drawn from one sample of a study of shared clonotypes between healthy human individuals. The assay was immunoSEQ multiplex PCR, and TCRdb's table has in-frame clones only and misses some. The sample contains 1.6 million or so clones, around 98.5% of which appear only once. Sample: naive CD4+ T cells sorted from blood. These receptors were collected from a man in his thirties or forties in good health. Both conserved end residues are part of each CDR3. The D gene is left open where the match is weak. Size is omitted from some rows. Given values are once, few, many or a class for expanded clones.

j_call	v_call	d_call	clone_size	cdr3_nt	cdr3_aa
TRBJ1-5	TRBV6-8	NA	NA	TGTGCCAGCAGTTATTGGTGCCAGGGTGGTCAGCCCCAGCATTTT	CASSYWCQGGQPQHF
TRBJ1-5	TRBV27	TRBD1	NA	TGTGCCAGCAGTCATGGCCGCGGCCGGGGACAGGGCGGTCAGCCCCAGCATTTT	CASSHGRGRGQGGQPQHF
TRBJ2-6	TRBV7-2	TRBD1	NA	TGTGCCAGCAGCCTAAGGACAGGGTTCAGCTCTGGGGCCAACGTCCTGACTTTC	CASSLRTGFSSGANVLTF
TRBJ2-3	TRBV7-9	NA	NA	TGTGCCGCCTACGGGGTCGGGAGCACAGATACGCAGTATTTT	CAAYGVGSTDTQYF
TRBJ2-7	TRBV10-3	TRBD1	NA	TGTGCCAGTAAACAGGGGGCGGCCTACGAGCAGTACTTC	CASKQGAAYEQYF
TRBJ1-5	TRBV6-5	NA	NA	TGTGCCAGTCACGGGACCCCGGGCAATCAGCCCCAGCATTTT	CASHGTPGNQPQHF
TRBJ2-1	TRBV5-5	NA	NA	TGTGCCAGCAGCTTGGCGGGAGACTCCTACAATGAGCAGTTCTTC	CASSLAGDSYNEQFF
TRBJ1-2	TRBV18	NA	NA	TGTGCCAGCTCACCCAAGGACAGAAACAACTATGGCTACACCTTC	CASSPKDRNNYGYTF
TRBJ2-2	TRBV2	NA	NA	TGTGCCAGCAGGACGCTGAACACCGGGGAGCTGTTTTTT	CASRTLNTGELFF
TRBJ2-1	TRBV29-1	NA	NA	TGCAGCGTCCGGGAAGAGGGGGGAATAAATGAGCAGTTCTTC	CSVREEGGINEQFF
TRBJ1-5	TRBV9	TRBD1	NA	TGTGCCAGCGGGGACAGGGGGCTTGATCAGCCCCAGCATTTT	CASGDRGLDQPQHF
TRBJ2-7	TRBV10-2	NA	NA	TGCGCCAGCAGCCAGTACAGGGGGGGCTCCTACGAGCAGTACTTC	CASSQYRGGSYEQYF
TRBJ2-3	TRBV5-1	TRBD2	NA	TGCGCCAGCAGCTTGGAGACTAGCGGGAGAGGAGATACGCAGTATTTT	CASSLETSGRGDTQYF
TRBJ2-7	TRBV9	TRBD1	NA	TGTGCCAGCAGCGTAGTAGGGACAGGGGTCGAGCAGTACTTC	CASSVVGTGVEQYF
TRBJ1-2	TRBV7-2	NA	NA	TGTGCCAGCAGCGGCGGAGGGAGGAGAGACTATGGCTACACCTTC	CASSGGGRRDYGYTF
TRBJ2-3	TRBV9	TRBD1	NA	TGTGCCAGCAGCGTACCCGGGACAGGGAGGGCAGATACGCAGTATTTT	CASSVPGTGRADTQYF
TRBJ1-5	TRBV27	TRBD1	NA	TGTGCCAGCAGTTTCCAGGACAGGGACGGGAAATGGCCCCAGCATTTT	CASSFQDRDGKWPQHF
TRBJ2-2	TRBV6-6	NA	once	TGTGCCAGCATTCACGGTCCGAAGGGCGGGGAGCTGTTTTTT	CASIHGPKGGELFF
TRBJ1-2	TRBV28	TRBD1	NA	TGTGCCAGCAGTTCCACAGGGGGCGCCGGCTTTGGCTATGGCTACACCTTC	CASSSTGGAGFGYGYTF
TRBJ2-7	TRBV25-1	TRBD1	NA	TGTGCCAGCAGTAGGACAGGGAGCTACGAGCAGTACTTC	CASSRTGSYEQYF
TRBJ2-2	TRBV7-2	NA	NA	TGTGCCAGCAGCTTAGTGCCTAGACCGAACACCGGGGAGCTGTTTTTT	CASSLVPRPNTGELFF
TRBJ1-5	TRBV28	NA	NA	TGTGCCAGCGACGCCTTCGGCGGCCTCAATCAGCCCCAGCATTTT	CASDAFGGLNQPQHF
TRBJ2-1	TRBV18	TRBD2	once	TGTGCCAGCTCAACTAGCGGGTCCTACAATGAGCAGTTCTTC	CASSTSGSYNEQFF
TRBJ2-7	TRBV7-2	TRBD2	NA	TGTGCCAGCAGCTTCCTACTAGCGGGAACCTACGAGCAGTACTTC	CASSFLLAGTYEQYF
TRBJ1-3	TRBV5-4	NA	NA	TGTGCCAGCAGCTTGAATAGCGGGGGCAGCTCTGGAAACACCATATATTTT	CASSLNSGGSSGNTIYF
TRBJ2-1	TRBV2	NA	NA	TGTGCCAGCAGCCCCCCCGTTACCGAGCAGTTCTTC	CASSPPVTEQFF
TRBJ2-1	TRBV19	TRBD2	NA	TGTGCCAGTAGTAGGACTAGCATCTACAATGAGCAGTTCTTC	CASSRTSIYNEQFF
TRBJ2-1	TRBV6-5	NA	NA	TGTGCCAGCAGTTACGGCCCTTACAATGAGCAGTTCTTC	CASSYGPYNEQFF
TRBJ1-2	TRBV27	TRBD1	NA	TGTGCCAGCAGTTTATTAGGGACAGAAGCTAACTATGGCTACACCTTC	CASSLLGTEANYGYTF
TRBJ1-4	TRBV5-4	NA	once	TGTGCCAGCAGCTTGGGGACAAGCGAAAAACTGTTTTTT	CASSLGTSEKLFF
TRBJ2-3	TRBV5-5	NA	NA	TGTGCCAGCAGCTTGAGGTTCGGAGGAAGCACAGATACGCAGTATTTT	CASSLRFGGSTDTQYF
TRBJ2-1	TRBV7-3	TRBD2	NA	TGTGCCAGCAGCTTAACAGGCGGGAGGGCCTTGATTTACAATGAGCAGTTCTTC	CASSLTGGRALIYNEQFF
TRBJ1-1	TRBV7-2	NA	NA	TGTGCCAGCAGTCTCGGGCGCTTGAACACTGAAGCTTTCTTT	CASSLGRLNTEAFF
TRBJ2-1	TRBV18	TRBD2	once	TGTGCCAGCTCACCAGGGACTAGCGGGAGGGCCGGGGGTGAGCAGTTCTTC	CASSPGTSGRAGGEQFF
TRBJ1-1	TRBV5-5	NA	NA	TGTGCCAGCAGCTTGGGACAGAGGAACACTGAAGCTTTCTTT	CASSLGQRNTEAFF
TRBJ2-1	TRBV5-1	NA	NA	TGCGCCAGCAGCTCGACCACTACTGCGCGCTCCTACAATGAGCAGTTCTTC	CASSSTTTARSYNEQFF
TRBJ2-1	TRBV13	TRBD2	NA	TGTGCCAGCACCTTGGGACCTAGCGGGAGGAGCCATGAGCAGTTCTTC	CASTLGPSGRSHEQFF
TRBJ2-6	TRBV27	NA	NA	TGTGCCAGCAGTAAGGGTCTCCCTGGGGCCAACGTCCTGACTTTC	CASSKGLPGANVLTF
TRBJ2-7	TRBV28	TRBD2	once	TGTGCCACCGAACAAGCGGGATACGAGCAGTACTTC	CATEQAGYEQYF
TRBJ1-4	TRBV27	NA	NA	TGTGCCAGCAGCTCAGCAACTAATGAAAAACTGTTTTTT	CASSSATNEKLFF
TRBJ2-2	TRBV19	NA	NA	TGTGCCAGTAGGGATAGGAACAGATCCTCAGGGGAGCTGTTTTTT	CASRDRNRSSGELFF